These T cell receptor beta chains were read from a single sample in a study of T cell repertoires in ileal Crohn's disease. Sequenced by immunoSEQ multiplex PCR; TCRdb stores in-frame clones only, minus some. The sample shows about 16,000 clones, 72% of them seen only once. The sequenced sample was ileal tissue. These receptors all come from an adult with Crohn's disease. The CDR3 runs from the conserved cysteine through the conserved F or W. Each record gives: CDR3 protein, CDR3 DNA, V gene, clone size, D gene, J gene. The D gene is left open where the match is weak. Clone size is given for some rows only: seen once, a few or many times, or a class if the clone is expanded.

cdr3_aa: CASSSMTDSMNTEAFF
cdr3_nt: TGTGCCAGCAGCTCCATGACCGACAGTATGAACACTGAAGCTTTCTTT
v_call: TRBV5-4
clone_size: -
d_call: -
j_call: TRBJ1-1

cdr3_aa: CASSLSRGWGETQYF
cdr3_nt: TGTGCCAGCAGCCTATCCAGGGGATGGGGGGAGACCCAGTACTTC
v_call: TRBV11-2
clone_size: -
d_call: -
j_call: TRBJ2-5

cdr3_aa: CASSIQTSGMYEQYF
cdr3_nt: TGTGCCAGTAGTATTCAGACTAGCGGGATGTACGAGCAGTACTTC
v_call: TRBV19
clone_size: -
d_call: TRBD2
j_call: TRBJ2-7

cdr3_aa: CASSPGLENNEQFF
cdr3_nt: TGTGCCAGCAGCCCGGGACTAGAGAACAATGAGCAGTTCTTC
v_call: TRBV4-2
clone_size: -
d_call: TRBD2
j_call: TRBJ2-1

cdr3_aa: CSVSGGGYTF
cdr3_nt: TGCAGCGTCTCAGGAGGTGGCTACACCTTC
v_call: TRBV29-1
clone_size: -
d_call: -
j_call: TRBJ1-2

cdr3_aa: CSVDQGGSYNEQFF
cdr3_nt: TGCAGCGTTGACCAGGGGGGATCCTACAATGAGCAGTTCTTC
v_call: TRBV29-1
clone_size: -
d_call: -
j_call: TRBJ2-1

cdr3_aa: CASSAGNLDTQYF
cdr3_nt: TGTGCCAGCAGTGCCGGGAATCTAGATACGCAGTATTTT
v_call: TRBV2
clone_size: -
d_call: -
j_call: TRBJ2-3

cdr3_aa: CASSQFFDEQFF
cdr3_nt: TGTGCCAGCAGCCAATTTTTCGATGAGCAGTTCTTC
v_call: TRBV14
clone_size: large
d_call: -
j_call: TRBJ2-1

cdr3_aa: CATDRGIGELFF
cdr3_nt: TGTGCCACCGACAGGGGGATAGGGGAGCTGTTTTTT
v_call: TRBV19
clone_size: -
d_call: TRBD1
j_call: TRBJ2-2

cdr3_aa: CASYYDRDRAYEQYF
cdr3_nt: TGTGCCAGTTACTACGACCGGGACAGGGCCTACGAGCAGTACTTC
v_call: TRBV21-1
clone_size: few
d_call: -
j_call: TRBJ2-7

cdr3_aa: CASSSRGETQYF
cdr3_nt: TGTGCCAGCAGCTCTAGAGGAGAGACCCAGTACTTC
v_call: TRBV5-6
clone_size: -
d_call: -
j_call: TRBJ2-5

cdr3_aa: CASSPSAVAKNIQYF
cdr3_nt: TGTGCCAGCAGCCCCTCAGCGGTAGCCAAAAACATTCAGTACTTC
v_call: TRBV11-1
clone_size: few
d_call: -
j_call: TRBJ2-4

cdr3_aa: CASKGDRGLAFF
cdr3_nt: TGTGCCAGCAAGGGCGACAGGGGGCTAGCTTTCTTT
v_call: TRBV6-5
clone_size: once
d_call: TRBD1
j_call: TRBJ1-1

cdr3_aa: CASSGTTKETQYF
cdr3_nt: TGCGCCAGCAGTGGTACCACAAAAGAGACCCAGTACTTC
v_call: TRBV5-1
clone_size: once
d_call: -
j_call: TRBJ2-5

cdr3_aa: CASSIKSGAGANVLTF
cdr3_nt: TGTGCCAGTAGTATTAAGTCAGGGGCCGGGGCCAACGTCCTGACTTTC
v_call: TRBV19
clone_size: few
d_call: -
j_call: TRBJ2-6

cdr3_aa: CASSLAGGAGPAEQYF
cdr3_nt: TGCGCCAGCAGCTTGGCGGGGGGCGCAGGGCCGGCCGAGCAGTACTTC
v_call: TRBV5-1
clone_size: -
d_call: -
j_call: TRBJ2-7

cdr3_aa: CASSMGTGVNTEAFF
cdr3_nt: TGTGCCAGTAGTATGGGGACAGGGGTGAACACTGAAGCTTTCTTT
v_call: TRBV19
clone_size: -
d_call: TRBD1
j_call: TRBJ1-1

cdr3_aa: CASSGDRGRAEAFF
cdr3_nt: TGTGCCAGCAGTGGAGACAGGGGGCGGGCGGAAGCTTTCTTT
v_call: TRBV6-1
clone_size: few
d_call: TRBD1
j_call: TRBJ1-1

cdr3_aa: CASTGQNTEAFF
cdr3_nt: TGTGCCTCGACGGGACAGAACACTGAAGCTTTCTTT
v_call: TRBV30
clone_size: -
d_call: -
j_call: TRBJ1-1

cdr3_aa: CASSSSPTGDVHTEAFF
cdr3_nt: TGCGCCAGCAGCTCCTCGCCGACAGGGGACGTACACACTGAAGCTTTCTTT
v_call: TRBV5-1
clone_size: medium-sized
d_call: TRBD1
j_call: TRBJ1-1

cdr3_aa: CASRAERNTEAFF
cdr3_nt: TGTGCCAGCAGAGCGGAGCGGAACACTGAAGCTTTCTTT
v_call: TRBV6-4
clone_size: -
d_call: -
j_call: TRBJ1-1

cdr3_aa: CASNALTGGRHNEQFF
cdr3_nt: TGTGCCAGCAATGCTCTGACGGGGGGCCGGCACAATGAGCAGTTCTTC
v_call: TRBV28
clone_size: -
d_call: -
j_call: TRBJ2-1

cdr3_aa: CASSDSASGGQETQYF
cdr3_nt: TGTGCCAGCAGTGACTCGGCTAGCGGGGGTCAAGAGACCCAGTACTTC
v_call: TRBV6-4
clone_size: -
d_call: TRBD2
j_call: TRBJ2-5

cdr3_aa: CASSATTDTQYF
cdr3_nt: TGCGCCAGCAGTGCTACCACAGATACGCAGTATTTT
v_call: TRBV10-2
clone_size: -
d_call: -
j_call: TRBJ2-3

cdr3_aa: CASSTSVRRELSYEQYF
cdr3_nt: TGTGCCAGCAGTACTTCCGTCCGGCGGGAGCTGTCCTACGAGCAGTACTTC
v_call: TRBV25-1
clone_size: -
d_call: TRBD2
j_call: TRBJ2-7

cdr3_aa: CASSKPGTRLNEQFF
cdr3_nt: TGTGCCAGCAGCAAACCCGGGACTAGACTCAATGAGCAGTTCTTC
v_call: TRBV5-6
clone_size: -
d_call: TRBD2
j_call: TRBJ2-1

cdr3_aa: CASTFTEGASKAFF
cdr3_nt: TGTGCCAGCACCTTCACGGAGGGGGCGTCGAAAGCTTTCTTT
v_call: TRBV2
clone_size: -
d_call: TRBD1
j_call: TRBJ1-1

cdr3_aa: CASSLDAQVNYGYTF
cdr3_nt: TGTGCCAGCAGCCTGGATGCACAGGTCAACTATGGCTACACCTTC
v_call: TRBV5-4
clone_size: -
d_call: -
j_call: TRBJ1-2

cdr3_aa: CASRQYNEQFF
cdr3_nt: TGTGCCAGCAGGCAGTACAATGAGCAGTTCTTC
v_call: TRBV7-2
clone_size: -
d_call: -
j_call: TRBJ2-1

cdr3_aa: CASSPGQQDQPQHF
cdr3_nt: TGTGCCAGCAGCCCCGGACAGCAGGATCAGCCCCAGCATTTT
v_call: TRBV7-9
clone_size: -
d_call: -
j_call: TRBJ1-5

cdr3_aa: CASGQGNQPQHF
cdr3_nt: TGTGCCAGCGGGCAGGGCAATCAGCCCCAGCATTTT
v_call: TRBV2
clone_size: -
d_call: -
j_call: TRBJ1-5

cdr3_aa: CATSRGDNYEQYF
cdr3_nt: TGTGCCACCAGCAGGGGGGACAACTACGAGCAGTACTTC
v_call: TRBV15
clone_size: few
d_call: -
j_call: TRBJ2-7

cdr3_aa: CASSLRPAAGDEQYF
cdr3_nt: TGTGCCAGCAGTTTACGACCAGCGGCGGGGGACGAGCAGTACTTC
v_call: TRBV6-1
clone_size: -
d_call: TRBD2
j_call: TRBJ2-7

cdr3_aa: CACTGDTGELFF
cdr3_nt: TGTGCCTGTACGGGGGACACCGGGGAGCTGTTTTTT
v_call: TRBV28
clone_size: -
d_call: -
j_call: TRBJ2-2

cdr3_aa: CASSVGSGGIQYF
cdr3_nt: TGTGCCAGCAGCGTAGGGAGCGGGGGCATTCAGTACTTC
v_call: TRBV9
clone_size: few
d_call: TRBD2
j_call: TRBJ2-4

cdr3_aa: CASSPATGGGGYTF
cdr3_nt: TGTGCCAGTAGTCCCGCGACAGGGGGAGGGGGCTACACCTTC
v_call: TRBV19
clone_size: few
d_call: TRBD1
j_call: TRBJ1-2

cdr3_aa: CASSHLPPELYNEQFF
cdr3_nt: TGCGCCAGCAGCCACCTACCCCCTGAGCTCTACAATGAGCAGTTCTTC
v_call: TRBV4-1
clone_size: -
d_call: -
j_call: TRBJ2-1

cdr3_aa: CASSPGGQGAYNEQFF
cdr3_nt: TGTGCCAGCTCACCCGGGGGACAGGGGGCCTACAATGAGCAGTTCTTC
v_call: TRBV18
clone_size: -
d_call: TRBD1
j_call: TRBJ2-1

cdr3_aa: CASSDQSGGQETQYF
cdr3_nt: TGTGCCAGCAGTGACCAGAGCGGGGGGCAAGAGACCCAGTACTTC
v_call: TRBV6-4
clone_size: -
d_call: TRBD2
j_call: TRBJ2-5

cdr3_aa: CATRAFLAGARGGELFF
cdr3_nt: TGTGCCACCAGGGCCTTTCTAGCGGGAGCCCGGGGCGGGGAGCTGTTTTTT
v_call: TRBV15
clone_size: -
d_call: TRBD2
j_call: TRBJ2-2

cdr3_aa: CASRLGLGGQPQHF
cdr3_nt: TGTGCCAGCAGACTTGGGTTGGGGGGTCAGCCCCAGCATTTT
v_call: TRBV5-6
clone_size: -
d_call: -
j_call: TRBJ1-5

cdr3_aa: CASSALAQTSGEQYF
cdr3_nt: TGTGCCAGCAGTGCGCTAGCGCAGACGTCGGGGGAGCAGTACTTC
v_call: TRBV2
clone_size: -
d_call: -
j_call: TRBJ2-7

cdr3_aa: CASSLAQGQPQHF
cdr3_nt: TGTGCCAGCAGCTTAGCACAGGGTCAGCCCCAGCATTTT
v_call: TRBV11-1
clone_size: -
d_call: -
j_call: TRBJ1-5

cdr3_aa: CASSSGQGVSNTEAFF
cdr3_nt: TGTGCCAGCTCATCGGGACAGGGGGTTTCGAACACTGAAGCTTTCTTT
v_call: TRBV18
clone_size: few
d_call: TRBD1
j_call: TRBJ1-1

cdr3_aa: CASRTGAWNSPLHF
cdr3_nt: TGTGCCAGCCGGACAGGGGCGTGGAATTCACCCCTCCACTTT
v_call: TRBV2
clone_size: -
d_call: TRBD1
j_call: TRBJ1-6

cdr3_aa: CSVEPSGTDTQYF
cdr3_nt: TGCAGCGTTGAACCCTCGGGCACAGATACGCAGTATTTT
v_call: TRBV29-1
clone_size: -
d_call: -
j_call: TRBJ2-3

cdr3_aa: CASSLAGGQPQHF
cdr3_nt: TGTGCCAGCAGCTTGGCAGGAGGTCAGCCCCAGCATTTT
v_call: TRBV7-9
clone_size: -
d_call: -
j_call: TRBJ1-5